One TCR beta chain is described in this entry. Its antigen is unknown. The data stem from a study of monozygotic twins with inflammatory bowel disease. Study findings and constraints: Data gave no support to a single strong signal or clonotype associated with IBD.

This CDR3 comprises 14 residues. Germline CDR1 and CDR2: SEHNR and FQNEAQ (reference sequence). Donors each gave around 2.6 ml of blood. The authors isolated total RNA from whole blood without sorting T cells. Starting material for each TCR library was about 3.5 ug of total RNA. TCRdb re-called the 5' RACE reads, yielding one record per CDR3 amino acid sequence without DNA. The ten most abundant clones cover 2.4% of a sample with about 160,000 distinct CDR3 sequences. The TCR comes from a human donor with ulcerative colitis or Crohn's disease, or a healthy co-twin of an affected twin (not recorded which). The sequenced sample was blood. The chain joins TRBV7-9 to TRBJ2-1; TCRdb lists TRBD2, though no DNA is available to test this call. CDR3 sequence reads: CASSQTSARNEQFF.